The clone carrying this TCR beta chain has ten or more counts. Its target is unknown. To make TCR beta libraries, researchers used iRepertoire HTBI primers and Arm-PCR of CDR3 regions. TCRdb redid the calling of the multiplex PCR reads with MiXCR, one entry per CDR3 protein. The sample carries roughly 510,000 distinct CDR3 sequences, more than 15% recorded once. The sample is drawn from a study of regulatory T cells in long-lasting Graves disease. Overall study findings and caveats: Persistent cases of Graves' showed reduced TCR diversity relative to newly diagnosed patients.

The germline CDR1 and CDR2 sequences are DFQATT and SNEGSKA (reference sequence). The CDR3 has 15 amino acids. Trimming removed 6 bases at V and 3 bases at J, with 18 bases between. The time point: newly diagnosed GD, antithyroid drugs for less than 3 months. Extracted PBMC RNA gave rise to the TCR library. This sample also appeared in a second study, on T cells in Graves' hyperthyroidism and ophthalmopathy. That publication notes: The TCR CDR3 was amplified in a first-round RT-PCR using the HTBI primer set. Researchers found most expanded thyroid clonotypes above 0.001 in blood as well.

This clonotype originated in a man aged 18 to 30 with Graves disease. The V call is TRBV20-1, the J call TRBJ2-1; D may be TRBD2 (5 bases). The sample in question was peripheral blood mononuclear cells (PBMCs), obtained at new diagnosis, from a patient treated with antithyroid drugs. Here the CDR3 reads CSAESDFPIYNEQFF. The CDR3 region has the DNA TGCAGTGCCGAATCGGACTTTCCTATCTACAATGAGCAGTTCTTC.